This T cell receptor beta chain was identified during a study of blood T cells in healthy people across ages. This clonotype has just a few counts. Trimming removed 4 bases at V and 4 bases at J, with 14 bases between. This CDR3 comprises 14 residues. Germline V CDR1 and CDR2: SGHTA, FQGNSA. Then a second PCR, running roughly 7 to 11 cycles, was carried out with a sample-barcoded 5' primer and a J-beta primer mix. Each CDR3 protein is one row after TCRdb ran MiXCR on the 5' RACE reads. The data contain hundreds of thousands of distinct CDR3 sequences, around 49% of them singletons. This receptor was identified in a woman in her sixties in good health. The sequenced material came from blood. This chain connects TRBV7-2 to TRBJ2-7; D perhaps matches TRBD1 (5 bases). The CDR3 region has the DNA TGTGCCAGCAGCTCATCGACAGCACGATACGAGCAGTACTTC. It translates to CASSSSTARYEQYF.